Each of the 13 T cell receptor beta chains below was sequenced from the same sample in a study of monozygotic twins with inflammatory bowel disease. Following a re-call of the 5' RACE reads, TCRdb has one entry per CDR3 protein and lacks DNA. This listing includes approximately 210,000 distinct CDR3 sequences. Sequencing was performed on blood. The source is a human donor with ulcerative colitis or Crohn's disease, or a healthy co-twin of an affected twin (not recorded which).

V usage is TRBV7-2 and J usage is TRBJ2-3; TCRdb gives TRBD1 as the D gene, but with no DNA this cannot be confirmed. The CDR3 loop spans 15 amino acids. Germline CDR1 and CDR2: SGHTA and FQGNSA. CDR3 in amino acids: CASSLGGYRTDTQYF.

The gene calls are TRBV4-2 and TRBJ2-5; no DNA is available, so the TRBD2 call from TCRdb remains unchecked. CDR3 length: 14 amino acids. The germline V gene has CDR1 LGHNA and CDR2 YNFKEQ. The CDR3 is CASSQDRLEETQYF.

The gene calls are TRBV29-1 and TRBJ2-2; TCRdb proposes TRBD1, but this gene call is untestable without DNA. The CDR3 totals 14 residues. Per the germline V gene, CDR1 is SQVTM and CDR2 is ANQGSEA. CDR3 protein: CSVAADRGTGELFF.

The CDR3 loop reads CASSPPQGTIYGYTF. This chain links TRBV18 with TRBJ1-2; TCRdb's assignment of TRBD1 cannot be checked, as there is no DNA. The length of the CDR3 is 15 residues. CDR1 and CDR2 (germline): KGHSH, LQKENI.

The gene calls are TRBV19 and TRBJ1-6; TCRdb reports TRBD1, a call that lacks DNA to check it against. CDR1 is LNHDA, CDR2 SQIVND, per germline (reference sequence). The CDR3 covers 15 residues. The CDR3 sequence is CASRLGDVVNSPLHF.

The chain joins TRBV27 to TRBJ2-7; TCRdb picks TRBD2, but there is no DNA to check that call. The CDR3 is 18 residues long. Germline loops: CDR1 MNHEY, CDR2 SMNVEV (reference sequence). The CDR3: CASSLSYMGTSMTYEQYF.

The V and J genes are TRBV5-1 and TRBJ2-1; TCRdb's D call, TRBD1, is unchecked because there is no DNA. Per the germline V gene, CDR1 is SGHRS and CDR2 is YFSETQ. This CDR3 comprises 14 residues. The CDR3 spells CASSSGQGNNEQFF. Together with reference TRBV5-1 and TRBJ2-1, the CDR3 gives the full variable domain: KAGVTQTPRYLIKTRGQQVTLSCSPISGHRSVSWYQQTPGQGLQFLFEYFSETQRNKGNFPGRFSGRQFSNSRSEMNVSTLELGDSALYLCASSSGQGNNEQFFGPGTRLTVL.

The chain joins TRBV21-1 to TRBJ2-5; checking the TCRdb D call of TRBD2 is not possible without DNA. TRBV21-1 is a pseudogene locus. This CDR3 comprises 14 residues. The CDR3 protein is CASSPSAYQETQYF.

The chain has TRBV20-1 and TRBJ2-7. The CDR3 has 15 amino acids. The germline CDR1 and CDR2 sequences are DFQATT and SNEGSKA (reference sequence). The chain's CDR3 is CSARDLQRPPYEQYF.

CDR3 residues: CASSDTISGTSGIFF. This sequence joins TRBV9 and TRBJ2-1; TCRdb calls TRBD2, which cannot be checked without DNA. The CDR3 length is 15 residues. Germline V lookup: CDR1 SGDLS, CDR2 YYNGEE.

V and J are TRBV6-1 and TRBJ2-3; checking the TCRdb D call of TRBD2 is not possible without DNA. The CDR3 has 15 amino acids. The germline V gene has CDR1 MNHNS and CDR2 SASEGT. CDR3 amino acids: CASSPAGTFADTQYF.

The chain recombines TRBV12-3 or TRBV12-4 with TRBJ2-2; without DNA, the TCRdb call of TRBD2 cannot be checked. The length of the CDR3 is 16 residues. CDR3 loop: CASSGRRLLNTGELFF.

This chain links TRBV4-3 with TRBJ2-7. The CDR3 spans 16 residues. Germline V gene data show CDR1 as LGHNA and CDR2 as YSLEER. The CDR3 protein is CASSQEGSMGPYEQYF.